The present entry profiles one T cell receptor (beta chain) with its context. Per the study methods: How many nucleated cells were present was estimated from reference gene primer amplification. Measured with immunoSEQ multiplex PCR; TCRdb has only the in-frame clones, and not every one. That table gives V, J and clone size, and the DNA gave D and trimming. The table has roughly 100,000 clones, 65% to 90% seen once. The record originates from a study of blood T cell repertoires in COVID-19. At the level of the study: From the United States, Italy and Spain came samples of acute and convalescent COVID-19. T cells, B-cell-depleted T cells, or PBMCs provided the cDNA or gDNA that served as material.

This receptor was obtained from a woman of 80 years or more with acute or convalescent COVID-19. The sequencing sample was made of peripheral blood.

CDR3: CAIRGLAGSTDTQYF. The CDR3 nucleotides are TGTGCCATCAGGGGACTAGCGGGGAGCACAGATACGCAGTATTTT. The V call is TRBV10-3, the J call TRBJ2-3; TRBD2 matches 13 bases. The CDR3 is made up of 15 amino acids. Germline CDR1 reads ENHRY; CDR2 reads SYGVKD. V was pared by 6 bases and J by 0 bases, with 0 bases of the junction left unmatched.